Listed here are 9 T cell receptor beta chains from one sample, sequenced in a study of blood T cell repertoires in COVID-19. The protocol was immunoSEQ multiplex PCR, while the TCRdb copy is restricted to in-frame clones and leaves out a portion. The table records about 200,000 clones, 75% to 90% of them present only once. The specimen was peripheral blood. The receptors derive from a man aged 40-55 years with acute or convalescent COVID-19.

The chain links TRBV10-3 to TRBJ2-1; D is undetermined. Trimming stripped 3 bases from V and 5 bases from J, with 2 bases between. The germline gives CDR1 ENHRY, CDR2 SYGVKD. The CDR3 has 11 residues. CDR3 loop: CAISDNNEQFF. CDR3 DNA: TGTGCCATCAGTGATAACAATGAGCAGTTCTTC.

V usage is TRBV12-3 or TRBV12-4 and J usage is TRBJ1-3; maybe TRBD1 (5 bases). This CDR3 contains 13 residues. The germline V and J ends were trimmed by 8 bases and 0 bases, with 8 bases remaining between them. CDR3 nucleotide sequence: TGTGCCAGCGTAACAGGCTCTGGAAACACCATATATTTT. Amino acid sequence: CASVTGSGNTIYF.

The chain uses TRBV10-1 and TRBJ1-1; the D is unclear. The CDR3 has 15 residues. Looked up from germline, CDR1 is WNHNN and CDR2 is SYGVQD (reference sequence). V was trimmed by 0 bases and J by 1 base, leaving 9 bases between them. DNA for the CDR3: TGCGCCAGCAGTGAGTCTGCGGGTGAGAACACTGAAGCTTTCTTT. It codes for CASSESAGENTEAFF.

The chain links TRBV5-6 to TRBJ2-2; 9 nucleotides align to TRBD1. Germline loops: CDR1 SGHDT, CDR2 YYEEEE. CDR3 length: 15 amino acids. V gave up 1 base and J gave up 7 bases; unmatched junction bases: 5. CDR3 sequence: CASSLTGQGGGELFF. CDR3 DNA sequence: TGTGCCAGCAGCTTGACGGGACAGGGCGGCGGGGAGCTGTTTTTT.

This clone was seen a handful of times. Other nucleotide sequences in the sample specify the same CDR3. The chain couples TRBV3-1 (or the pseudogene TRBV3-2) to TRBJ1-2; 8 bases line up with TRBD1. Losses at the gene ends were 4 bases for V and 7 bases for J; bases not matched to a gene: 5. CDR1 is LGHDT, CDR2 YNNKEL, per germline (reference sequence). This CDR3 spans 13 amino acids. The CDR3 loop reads CASSLGQGRGYTF. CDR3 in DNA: TGTGCCAGCAGCCTAGGACAGGGACGTGGCTACACCTTC.

CDR3 amino acids: CASNILAGANEQFF. The CDR3 DNA is TGTGCCAGCAACATACTAGCGGGAGCCAATGAGCAGTTCTTC. The chain has TRBV7-2 and TRBJ2-1; 11 bases line up with TRBD2. CDR3 size: 14 residues. The junction had 5 bases not matched to a gene; V was cut back by 7 bases and J by 6 bases. Germline lookup yields CDR1 SGHTA and CDR2 FQGNSA. Full variable domain (rest looked up from reference TRBV7-2 and TRBJ2-1): GAGVSQSPSNKVTEKGKDVELRCDPISGHTALYWYRQSLGQGLEFLIYFQGNSAPDKSGLPSDRFSAERTGGSVSTLTIQRTQQEDSAVYLCASNILAGANEQFFGPGTRLTVL.

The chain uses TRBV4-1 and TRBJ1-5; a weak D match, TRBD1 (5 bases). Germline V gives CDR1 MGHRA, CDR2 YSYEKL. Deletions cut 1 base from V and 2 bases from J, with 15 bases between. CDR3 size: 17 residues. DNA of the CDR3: TGCGCCAGCAGCCAAGTGGGGAGGGGCTGGGGCAATCAGCCCCAGCATTTT. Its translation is CASSQVGRGWGNQPQHF.

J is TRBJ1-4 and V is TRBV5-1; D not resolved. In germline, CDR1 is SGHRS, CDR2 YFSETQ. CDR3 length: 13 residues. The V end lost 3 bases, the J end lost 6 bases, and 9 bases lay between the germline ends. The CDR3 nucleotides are TGCGCCAGCAGCTCCGCGCAAGATGAAAAACTGTTTTTT. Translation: CASSSAQDEKLFF.

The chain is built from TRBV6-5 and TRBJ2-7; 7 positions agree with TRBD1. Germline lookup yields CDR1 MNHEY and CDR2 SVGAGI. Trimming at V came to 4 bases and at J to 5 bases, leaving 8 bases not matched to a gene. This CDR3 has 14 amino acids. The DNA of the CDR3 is TGTGCCAGCAGTTCCTCAGGGGGTGGCAACGAGCAGTACTTC. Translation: CASSSSGGGNEQYF.